The 10 T cell receptor beta chains listed next were all sequenced from one sample in a study of neurological immune-mediated disorders. TCRdb reprocessed the 5' RACE reads with MiXCR, giving one entry per CDR3 protein. The sample shows roughly 31,000 distinct CDR3 sequences, roughly 25% of them seen only once. The sample consisted of CD4+ T cells from blood. The receptors shown here come from a man aged 45-60 years with HTLV-1-associated myelopathy (HAM/TSP).

This clonotype has at least ten counts. V and J are TRBV7-2 and TRBJ2-3, with 7 bases that match TRBD1. This CDR3 has 15 residues. Germline CDR1 reads SGHTA; CDR2 reads FQGNSA. After removal of 1 base from V and 8 bases from J, the junction contained 9 bases not matched to a gene. CDR3: CASSLGLRGQATQYF. DNA of the CDR3: TGTGCCAGCAGCTTAGGTCTAAGGGGGCAGGCTACGCAGTATTTT. Full variable domain (outside the CDR3, taken from reference TRBV7-2 and TRBJ2-3): GAGVSQSPSNKVTEKGKDVELRCDPISGHTALYWYRQSLGQGLEFLIYFQGNSAPDKSGLPSDRFSAERTGGSVSTLTIQRTQQEDSAVYLCASSLGLRGQATQYFGPGTRLTVL.

Note on this clonotype: The junction departs from germline at one end; a sequencing error may be responsible. V gene TRBV5-6 combines with J gene TRBJ2-3, with D possibly being TRBD1 (6 bases). The CDR3 contains 13 residues. Per the germline V gene, CDR1 is SGHDT and CDR2 is YYEEEE. The CDR3 reads CVSSFPGADTQYF. CDR3 nucleotides: TGTGTCAGCAGCTTCCCAGGGGCAGATACGCAGTATTTT.

This clonotype was seen repeatedly, ten times or more. The chain couples TRBV10-3 to TRBJ2-7; 9 nucleotides agree with TRBD1. Germline lookup yields CDR1 ENHRY and CDR2 SYGVKD. The CDR3 runs 17 residues. The V gene end was trimmed by 7 bases and the J gene end by 0 bases; junction bases not matched to a gene: 13. The CDR3 sequence: CAIMDGIGQGTSYEQYF. The CDR3 bases are TGTGCCATCATGGACGGGATTGGACAGGGGACCTCCTACGAGCAGTACTTC.

This clonotype was counted at least ten times. This rearrangement joins TRBV10-1 to TRBJ2-1; D remains ambiguous. The germline V gene has CDR1 WNHNN and CDR2 SYGVQD (reference sequence). Trimming took 2 bases from V and 3 from J, leaving 11 bases between them. CDR3 length: 15 amino acids. The chain's CDR3 is CASSEGQRSYNEQFF. The CDR3 DNA reads as TGCGCCAGCAGTGAGGGCCAGCGCAGCTACAATGAGCAGTTCTTC.

This clonotype was observed at least ten times. The J gene is TRBJ2-1, the V gene TRBV5-5, with 9 bases that match TRBD1. The CDR3 length is 15 residues. Germline CDR1 is SGHKS and CDR2 is YYEKEE (reference sequence). The V segment lost 3 bases and the J segment 1 base; nucleotides outside the gene matches: 2. The DNA for the CDR3 is TGTGCCAGCAGCTCCGGGACAGGGTCCTACAATGAGCAGTTCTTC. Residues: CASSSGTGSYNEQFF.

This clonotype was counted at least ten times. The chain links TRBV20-1 to TRBJ2-3; 10 bases agree with TRBD2. The V and J ends lost 3 bases and 4 bases, in that order; junction bases with no gene match: 10. This CDR3 has 16 residues. CDR1 is DFQATT, CDR2 SNEGSKA, per germline (reference sequence). The CDR3 DNA sequence: TGCAGTGCTAGCTCCCCCTCTAGCGGGAGTGCAGATACGCAGTATTTT. This codes for CSASSPSSGSADTQYF.

Many counts were recorded for this clonotype. The chain is built from TRBV6-5 and TRBJ2-7, with a possible D match to TRBD2 (5 bases). The V and J ends lost 2 bases and 0 bases respectively, with 14 bases between them. This CDR3 comprises 16 residues. Germline CDR1 is MNHEY and CDR2 is SVGAGI. The CDR3 DNA sequence: TGTGCCAGCAGTTACGATCGGACTCTTAGCTCCTACGAGCAGTACTTC. This encodes CASSYDRTLSSYEQYF.

This clonotype was recorded many times. This chain links TRBV3-1 with TRBJ2-7; unclear D gene. Germline V gene sequence: CDR1 LGHDT, CDR2 YNNKEL (reference sequence). V was pared by 1 base and J by 0 bases, with 7 bases between. This CDR3 contains 14 residues. The CDR3, as DNA: TGTGCCAGCAGCCAAGGTCGGAGCTCCTACGAGCAGTACTTC. Its translation is CASSQGRSSYEQYF.

This clonotype was detected ten times or more. The rearrangement uses TRBV6-2 or TRBV6-3 and TRBJ2-1, with D hard to call. CDR3 length: 11 residues. The V and J ends lost 5 bases and 5 bases respectively, with 4 bases between them. Germline V gives CDR1 MNHEY, CDR2 SVGEGT. CDR3 DNA sequence: TGTGCCAGCAGTAATCACAATGAGCAGTTCTTC. As protein: CASSNHNEQFF.

This clonotype was observed many times. The chain links TRBV7-2 to TRBJ2-3; unclear D gene. The CDR3 is 12 residues long. Germline CDR1 and CDR2: SGHTA and FQGNSA. Trimming took off 6 bases at V and 3 bases at J, with 7 bases between the two ends. As DNA, the CDR3 is TGTGCCAGCAGGCCAGCGACAGATACGCAGTATTTT. As protein: CASRPATDTQYF.